These 5 T cell receptor beta chains were all obtained from the same sample, sequenced in a study of spatial heterogeneity in lung cancer. The study, taken as a whole, reports: Mutation counts in tumors were tracked by counts of expanded intratumoral alpha and beta TCRs.

Their target antigens are unknown. TCRdb analysed the 5' RACE reads with MiXCR anew, one entry per CDR3 protein. The top ten clones hold around a fifth of a sample with roughly 17,000 distinct CDR3 sequences, 6% to 7% of them seen once. Time point denoted: sample taken at primary tumor resection. Material: lung tumor tissue, obtained at surgery. The receptor set was obtained from a female donor with early-stage non-small cell lung cancer.

As regards this clonotype: A library prepared for alpha chains yielded this beta chain as an off-target read; its size is of little meaning. The chain carries TRBV6-2 or TRBV6-3 and TRBJ2-7; TRBD1 matches 7 bases. The V segment lost 6 bases and the J segment 5 bases; nucleotides outside the gene matches: 4. The CDR3 runs to 12 residues. Looked up from germline, CDR1 is MNHEY and CDR2 is SVGEGT. CDR3 sequence: CASRTGINEQYF. CDR3 nucleotide sequence: TGTGCCAGCAGGACAGGGATAAACGAGCAGTACTTC.

This clonotype was observed a few times. Within a library made for alpha chains, this beta chain is off target, and its count is uninformative. The J gene is TRBJ1-1, the V gene TRBV20-1; a possible D gene is TRBD1 (5 bases). The CDR3 consists of 12 residues. Germline CDR1 DFQATT, CDR2 SNEGSKA (reference sequence). Trimming pared 6 bases from V and 6 bases from J, leaving 14 bases between. The CDR3 region is CSAQKGAAEAFF. The DNA for the CDR3 is TGCAGTGCCCAGAAAGGGGCAGCTGAAGCTTTCTTT.

This clonotype was found many times. The library was designed around alpha chains, so this beta chain is a stray read whose abundance carries little weight. The rearrangement joins TRBV27 to TRBJ2-3; 10 positions agree with TRBD1. There are 15 residues in the CDR3. Germline V gene data show CDR1 as MNHEY and CDR2 as SMNVEV (reference sequence). V was clipped by 4 bases and J by 4 bases; unmatched bases: 5. This CDR3 is CASSSLGTGADTQYF. CDR3 DNA: TGTGCCAGCAGTTCTCTGGGGACAGGGGCAGATACGCAGTATTTT.

This clonotype was detected ten times or more. This beta chain was picked up by a library intended for alpha chains and is off target, so its count carries little meaning. The chain joins TRBV5-1 to TRBJ2-7; D possibly corresponds to TRBD1 (6 bases). Germline values: CDR1 SGHRS, CDR2 YFSETQ. CDR3 length: 15 residues. Trimming pared 0 bases from V and 1 base from J, leaving 11 bases between. CDR3 nucleotides: TGCGCCAGCAGCTTGGTCAGGGGTTGTTCCTACGAGCAGTACTTC. Protein: CASSLVRGCSYEQYF.

This clonotype was observed at least ten times. The library was built for alpha chains, so this beta chain is an off-target read and its size means little. This chain uses TRBV14 with TRBJ2-7; D perhaps matches TRBD1 (6 bases). V lost 4 bases and J 3 bases, leaving 16 bases between the germline ends. CDR1 SGHDN and CDR2 FVKESK come from the germline V gene. This CDR3 contains 15 residues. The DNA of the CDR3 is TGTGCCAGCAGCCCGCTCAGGGGCAGGGACTACGAGCAGTACTTC. Its protein product is CASSPLRGRDYEQYF.